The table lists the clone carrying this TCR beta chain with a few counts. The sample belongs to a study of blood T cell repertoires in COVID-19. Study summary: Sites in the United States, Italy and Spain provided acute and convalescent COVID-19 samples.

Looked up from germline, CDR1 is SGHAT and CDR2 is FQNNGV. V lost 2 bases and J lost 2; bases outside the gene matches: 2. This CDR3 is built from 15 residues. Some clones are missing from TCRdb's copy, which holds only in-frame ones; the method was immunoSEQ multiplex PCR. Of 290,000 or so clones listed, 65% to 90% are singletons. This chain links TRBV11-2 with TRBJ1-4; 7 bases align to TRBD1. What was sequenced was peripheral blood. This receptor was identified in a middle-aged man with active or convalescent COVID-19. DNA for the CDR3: TGTGCCAGCAGCTTATTGACAGGGACTAATGAAAAACTGTTTTTT. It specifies CASSLLTGTNEKLFF.